These T cell receptor beta chains were read from a single sample in a study of cytomegalovirus exposure and HLA in healthy donors. The method was immunoSEQ multiplex PCR; TCRdb's version includes in-frame clones alone and lacks a portion of them. The sample carries about 160,000 clones, almost 85% recorded once. What was sequenced was PBMCs. Receptors originate from a man under 40 in good health and CMV-seronegative. Both conserved end residues are part of each CDR3. D genes are given only for firm matches. Size is omitted from some rows. Given values are once, few, many or a class for expanded clones.

j_call: TRBJ2-7; clone_size: .; v_call: TRBV28; d_call: .; cdr3_nt: TGTGCCAGCAGTTTCGTAGGTCAGGGGTCCTACGAGCAGTACTTC; cdr3_aa: CASSFVGQGSYEQYF
j_call: TRBJ2-6; clone_size: .; v_call: TRBV27; d_call: .; cdr3_nt: TGTGCCAGCAGTTTACAAAGCGGTGGGGCCAACGTCCTGACTTTC; cdr3_aa: CASSLQSGGANVLTF
j_call: TRBJ2-7; clone_size: once; v_call: TRBV7-9; d_call: .; cdr3_nt: TGTGCCAGCAGCCCCACAGAAACCTACGAGCAGTACTTC; cdr3_aa: CASSPTETYEQYF
j_call: TRBJ2-7; clone_size: .; v_call: TRBV5-1; d_call: .; cdr3_nt: TGCGCCAGCAGCTCAGCAGGGCCCTCCTACGAGCAGTACTTC; cdr3_aa: CASSSAGPSYEQYF
j_call: TRBJ1-6; clone_size: few; v_call: TRBV7-6; d_call: .; cdr3_nt: TGTGCCAGCAGCTTAGAAATAGGGGCCGACCGTTATTCACCCCTCCACTTT; cdr3_aa: CASSLEIGADRYSPLHF
j_call: TRBJ2-5; clone_size: once; v_call: TRBV5-8; d_call: TRBD2; cdr3_nt: TGTGCCAGCAGCTTGTACCCTCCCGGGACTAGAACTGAAGAGACCCAGTACTTC; cdr3_aa: CASSLYPPGTRTEETQYF
j_call: TRBJ2-5; clone_size: .; v_call: TRBV5-1; d_call: TRBD1; cdr3_nt: TGCGCCAGCAGCTTTAACACAGGGGGCGGTGAGACCCAGTACTTC; cdr3_aa: CASSFNTGGGETQYF
j_call: TRBJ2-5; clone_size: .; v_call: TRBV2; d_call: .; cdr3_nt: TGTGCCAGCAGTGGGAGGGAGCAAGAGACCCAGTACTTC; cdr3_aa: CASSGREQETQYF
j_call: TRBJ1-1; clone_size: .; v_call: TRBV6-1; d_call: .; cdr3_nt: TGTGCCAGCAGTGCAGGGACAAACACTGAAGCTTTCTTT; cdr3_aa: CASSAGTNTEAFF
j_call: TRBJ1-3; clone_size: .; v_call: TRBV7-8; d_call: .; cdr3_nt: TGTGCCAGCAGCTTAGCGGGGCGGGGGCCCGGAAACACCATATATTTT; cdr3_aa: CASSLAGRGPGNTIYF
j_call: TRBJ2-1; clone_size: once; v_call: TRBV5-3; d_call: TRBD2; cdr3_nt: TGTGCCAGAACCGTCTGGGGTAGCGGGAGATCGGATGAGCAGTTCTTC; cdr3_aa: CARTVWGSGRSDEQFF
j_call: TRBJ2-7; clone_size: .; v_call: TRBV14; d_call: TRBD1; cdr3_nt: TGTGCCAGCAGCCAAGAGCTTACAGGGGCACCCTACGAGCAGTACTTC; cdr3_aa: CASSQELTGAPYEQYF
j_call: TRBJ1-6; clone_size: .; v_call: TRBV5-8; d_call: .; cdr3_nt: TGTGCCAGCAGCTTGGTTGCAGGGGTGAGAAATTCACCCCTCCACTTT; cdr3_aa: CASSLVAGVRNSPLHF
j_call: TRBJ1-6; clone_size: .; v_call: TRBV5-1; d_call: .; cdr3_nt: TGCGCCAGCAGCCGCGGGACGGATTATAATTCACCCCTCCACTTT; cdr3_aa: CASSRGTDYNSPLHF
j_call: TRBJ1-2; clone_size: .; v_call: TRBV4-3; d_call: .; cdr3_nt: TGCGCCAGCAGCCAAGATGCCGTGGAGGACGGCTACACCTTC; cdr3_aa: CASSQDAVEDGYTF
j_call: TRBJ1-1; clone_size: .; v_call: TRBV19; d_call: TRBD1; cdr3_nt: TGTGCCAGCCGCTTCGGGACAGGGTATACTGAAGCTTTCTTT; cdr3_aa: CASRFGTGYTEAFF
j_call: TRBJ1-5; clone_size: .; v_call: TRBV5-1; d_call: .; cdr3_nt: TGCGCCAGCAGCTTGGGGTTGGGGAACGGGGCCGGGGACAAAGAGACCCAGCATTTT; cdr3_aa: CASSLGLGNGAGDKETQHF
j_call: TRBJ1-2; clone_size: .; v_call: TRBV5-1; d_call: .; cdr3_nt: TGCGCCAGCAGCTTGGCGGGAGGGGTTGGCTACACCTTC; cdr3_aa: CASSLAGGVGYTF
j_call: TRBJ2-1; clone_size: once; v_call: TRBV15; d_call: .; cdr3_nt: TGTGCCACCAGCAGAGATCTGGGCGGGAAACTGTCCAATGAGCAGTTCTTC; cdr3_aa: CATSRDLGGKLSNEQFF
j_call: TRBJ2-1; clone_size: many; v_call: TRBV6-1; d_call: TRBD2; cdr3_nt: TGTGCCAGCAGTGGGACTAGCGGGGGGGCCAATGAGCAGTTCTTC; cdr3_aa: CASSGTSGGANEQFF
j_call: TRBJ2-3; clone_size: .; v_call: TRBV18; d_call: TRBD2; cdr3_nt: TGTGCCAGCTCACCACTTCAGACCCGCGGGAGGGCCACAGATACGCAGTATTTT; cdr3_aa: CASSPLQTRGRATDTQYF
j_call: TRBJ2-1; clone_size: .; v_call: TRBV9; d_call: .; cdr3_nt: TGTGCCAGCAGCGTATCGGGAGTTGGGAATGAGCAGTTCTTC; cdr3_aa: CASSVSGVGNEQFF
j_call: TRBJ1-5; clone_size: .; v_call: TRBV5-8; d_call: .; cdr3_nt: TGTGCCAGCAGCTTGGTCAGGGCGCTCAATCAGCCCCAGCATTTT; cdr3_aa: CASSLVRALNQPQHF
j_call: TRBJ1-1; clone_size: .; v_call: TRBV19; d_call: .; cdr3_nt: TGTGCCACCATCCATTGGGGAGGCACCGCTGAAGCTTTCTTT; cdr3_aa: CATIHWGGTAEAFF
j_call: TRBJ2-3; clone_size: .; v_call: TRBV14; d_call: .; cdr3_nt: TGTGCCAGCAGCCAGCCTGTGTCGGGGGAAAACACAGATACGCAGTATTTT; cdr3_aa: CASSQPVSGENTDTQYF
j_call: TRBJ2-3; clone_size: .; v_call: TRBV6-4; d_call: .; cdr3_nt: TGTGCCAGCAGTACAACAGGGTCTGAGGCAGATACGCAGTATTTT; cdr3_aa: CASSTTGSEADTQYF